This T cell receptor (beta chain) is drawn from a study of T cells in localized non-small cell lung cancer. Sequencing was performed with immunoSEQ multiplex PCR; in TCRdb, only in-frame clones are kept and a portion is missing. The data contain about 59,000 clones, about nine tenths of them singletons. Study outcomes and limitations: There were a median about 53 of the top 100 tumor clones appearing in adjacent lung. The highest T cell clonality was in uninvolved adjacent lung, above tumor.

Germline V CDR1 and CDR2: LNHDA, SQIVND (reference sequence). Trimming took 5 bases from V and 0 from J, leaving 16 bases between them. The CDR3 is 17 amino acids. This clone was observed at least ten times. The antigen remains unidentified. The TCR sequence derives from a man between 35 and 75 years old with stage I lung adenocarcinoma. The source was peripheral blood, collected before any cancer treatment. This chain joins TRBV19 and TRBJ1-4; maybe TRBD1 (6 bases). This CDR3 reads CASSDGGRGATNEKLFF. The CDR3 region has the DNA TGTGCCAGTAGTGATGGCGGCAGGGGCGCAACTAATGAAAAACTGTTTTTT.